This T cell receptor (beta chain) derives from a study of identical twins. TCRdb itself ran the 5' RACE reads through MiXCR, one entry per CDR3 protein. In the table there are about 390,000 distinct CDR3 sequences, approximately 9.1% of which are singletons. This clonotype has only a few counts. Its antigen is undetermined. Overall study findings and caveats: Researchers caution that invariant MAIT and iNKT cells could partly confound zero-insertion analyses. Cord blood beta clonotypes that were abundant carried fewer insertions, and memory repertoires showed no such trend. Twin pairs had excess sharing that was weaker in beta out-of-frame sequences.

Healthy Caucasians supplied all donations. The germline V gene has CDR1 SGHVS and CDR2 FQNEAQ. The CDR3 is made up of 15 amino acids. The J segment lost 6 bases and the V segment lost 5 bases, leaving 10 bases of the junction unmatched. The chain combines TRBV7-8 with TRBJ2-1; 7 bases agree with TRBD2. The source material was naive T cells sorted from blood. This receptor was taken from a woman aged 45-65 years in good health. The CDR3 coding sequence is TGTGCCAGCAGCCCTAGGAGGGAGGGCTTCAATGAGCAGTTCTTC. Its protein product is CASSPRREGFNEQFF.